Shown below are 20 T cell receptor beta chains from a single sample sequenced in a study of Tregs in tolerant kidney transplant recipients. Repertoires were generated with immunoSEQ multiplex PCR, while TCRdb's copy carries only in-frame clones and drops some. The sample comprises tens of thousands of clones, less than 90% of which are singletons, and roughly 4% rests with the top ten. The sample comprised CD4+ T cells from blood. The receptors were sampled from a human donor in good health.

The CDR3 loop reads CASMRRGAFYEQYF. Written as DNA, the CDR3 is TGTGCCAGCATGAGGAGGGGCGCGTTCTACGAGCAGTACTTC. The gene calls are TRBV6-4 and TRBJ2-7; D may be TRBD2 (6 bases). The CDR3 loop spans 14 amino acids. CDR1 is MRHNA, CDR2 SNTAGT, per germline. Trimming took 7 bases from V and 3 from J, leaving 16 bases between them.

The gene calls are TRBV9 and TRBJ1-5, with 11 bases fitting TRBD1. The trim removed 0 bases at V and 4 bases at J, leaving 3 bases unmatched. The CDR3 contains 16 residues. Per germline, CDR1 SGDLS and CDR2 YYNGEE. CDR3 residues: CASSVGTGGTNQPQHF. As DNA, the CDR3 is TGTGCCAGCAGCGTAGGGACAGGGGGCACGAATCAGCCCCAGCATTTT.

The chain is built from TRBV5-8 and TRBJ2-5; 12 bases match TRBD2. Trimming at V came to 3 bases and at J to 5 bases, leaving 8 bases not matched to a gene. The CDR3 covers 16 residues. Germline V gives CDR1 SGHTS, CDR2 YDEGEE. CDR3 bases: TGTGCCAGCAGCTCGGGGAGACTAGCGGGAGTGGAGACCCAGTACTTC. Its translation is CASSSGRLAGVETQYF.

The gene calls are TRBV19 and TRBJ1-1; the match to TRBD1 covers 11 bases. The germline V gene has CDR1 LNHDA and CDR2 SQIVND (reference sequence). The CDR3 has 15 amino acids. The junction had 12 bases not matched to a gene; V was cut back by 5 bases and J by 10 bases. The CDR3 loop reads CASSPDSGQGVGAFF. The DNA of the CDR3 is TGTGCCAGTAGTCCCGACTCGGGACAGGGGGTTGGAGCTTTCTTT.

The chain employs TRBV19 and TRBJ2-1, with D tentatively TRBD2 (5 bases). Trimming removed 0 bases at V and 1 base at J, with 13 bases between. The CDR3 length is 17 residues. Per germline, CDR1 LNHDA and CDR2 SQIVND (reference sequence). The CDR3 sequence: CASSIDLSRVSYNEQFF. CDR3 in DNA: TGTGCCAGTAGTATAGATCTGTCGAGGGTGTCCTACAATGAGCAGTTCTTC.

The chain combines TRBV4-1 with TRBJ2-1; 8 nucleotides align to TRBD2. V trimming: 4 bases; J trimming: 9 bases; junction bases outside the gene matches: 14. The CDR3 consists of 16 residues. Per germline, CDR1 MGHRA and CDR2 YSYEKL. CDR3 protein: CASSLTRASGLGEQFF. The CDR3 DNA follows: TGCGCCAGCAGCCTCACGCGGGCTAGCGGGCTGGGTGAGCAGTTCTTC.

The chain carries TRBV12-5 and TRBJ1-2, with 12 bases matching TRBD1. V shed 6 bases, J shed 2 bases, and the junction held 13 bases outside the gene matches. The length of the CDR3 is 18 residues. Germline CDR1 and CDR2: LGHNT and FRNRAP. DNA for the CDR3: TGTGCTAGTGGACCCCCGGGGACAGGGGGCAGGATGAACTATGGCTACACCTTC. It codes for CASGPPGTGGRMNYGYTF. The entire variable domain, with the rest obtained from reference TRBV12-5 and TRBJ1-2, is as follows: DARVTQTPRHKVTEMGQEVTMRCQPILGHNTVFWYRQTMMQGLELLAYFRNRAPLDDSGMPKDRFSAEMPDATLATLKIQPSEPRDSAVYFCASGPPGTGGRMNYGYTFGSGTRLTVV.

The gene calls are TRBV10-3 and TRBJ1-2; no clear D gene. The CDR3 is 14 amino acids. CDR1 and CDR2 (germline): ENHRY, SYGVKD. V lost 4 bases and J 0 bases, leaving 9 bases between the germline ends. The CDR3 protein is CAISAGVANYGYTF. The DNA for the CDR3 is TGTGCCATCAGTGCCGGGGTCGCTAACTATGGCTACACCTTC.

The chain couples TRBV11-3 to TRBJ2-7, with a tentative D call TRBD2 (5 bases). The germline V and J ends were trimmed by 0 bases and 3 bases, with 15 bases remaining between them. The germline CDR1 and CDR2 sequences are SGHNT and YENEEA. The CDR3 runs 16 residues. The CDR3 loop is CASSLESGNKIYEQYF. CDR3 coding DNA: TGTGCCAGCAGCTTAGAGTCGGGAAATAAGATCTACGAGCAGTACTTC. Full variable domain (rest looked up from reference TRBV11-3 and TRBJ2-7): EAGVVQSPRYKIIEKKQPVAFWCNPISGHNTLYWYLQNLGQGPELLIRYENEEAVDDSQLPKDRFSAERLKGVDSTLKIQPAELGDSAVYLCASSLESGNKIYEQYFGPGTRLTVT.

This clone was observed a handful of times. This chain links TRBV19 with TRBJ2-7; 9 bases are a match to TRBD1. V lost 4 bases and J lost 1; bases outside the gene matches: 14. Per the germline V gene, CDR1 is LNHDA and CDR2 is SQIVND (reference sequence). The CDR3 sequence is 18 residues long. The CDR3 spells CASSTTPTGGGISYEQYF. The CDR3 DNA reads TGTGCCAGTAGTACCACCCCAACAGGGGGCGGTATATCCTACGAGCAGTACTTC. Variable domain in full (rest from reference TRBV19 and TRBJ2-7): DGGITQSPKYLFRKEGQNVTLSCEQNLNHDAMYWYRQDPGQGLRLIYYSQIVNDFQKGDIAEGYSVSREKKESFPLTVTSAQKNPTAFYLCASSTTPTGGGISYEQYFGPGTRLTVT.

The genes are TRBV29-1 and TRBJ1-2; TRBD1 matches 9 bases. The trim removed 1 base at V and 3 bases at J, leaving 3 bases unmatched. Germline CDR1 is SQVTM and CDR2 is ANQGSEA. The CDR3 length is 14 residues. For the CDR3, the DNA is TGCAGCGTTGAAGGCGGACAGGGGCACTATGGCTACACCTTC. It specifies CSVEGGQGHYGYTF.

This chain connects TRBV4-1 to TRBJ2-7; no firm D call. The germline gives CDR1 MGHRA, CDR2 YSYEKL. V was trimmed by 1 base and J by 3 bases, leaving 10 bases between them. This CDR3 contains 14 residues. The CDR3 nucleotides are TGCGCCAGCAGCCAAGGCGGTTTCGTCTACGAGCAGTACTTC. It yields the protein CASSQGGFVYEQYF.

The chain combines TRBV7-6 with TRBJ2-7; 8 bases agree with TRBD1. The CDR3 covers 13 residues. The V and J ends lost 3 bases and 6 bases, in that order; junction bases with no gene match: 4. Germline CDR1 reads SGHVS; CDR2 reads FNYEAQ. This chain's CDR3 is CASSFDRGGEQYF. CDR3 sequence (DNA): TGTGCCAGCAGCTTTGACAGGGGAGGCGAGCAGTACTTC. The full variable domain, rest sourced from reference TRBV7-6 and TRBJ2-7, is GAGVSQSPRYKVTKRGQDVALRCDPISGHVSLYWYRQALGQGPEFLTYFNYEAQQDKSGLPNDRFSAERPEGSISTLTIQRTEQRDSAMYRCASSFDRGGEQYFGPGTRLTVT.

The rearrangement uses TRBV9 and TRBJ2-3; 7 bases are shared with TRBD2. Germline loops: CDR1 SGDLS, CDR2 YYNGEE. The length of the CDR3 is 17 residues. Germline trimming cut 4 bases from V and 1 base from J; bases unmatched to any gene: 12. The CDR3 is CASSPGVAGEGTDTQYF. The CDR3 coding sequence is TGTGCCAGCAGCCCGGGGGTGGCGGGAGAGGGCACAGATACGCAGTATTTT. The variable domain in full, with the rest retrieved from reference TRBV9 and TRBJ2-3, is DSGVTQTPKHLITATGQRVTLRCSPRSGDLSVYWYQQSLDQGLQFLIQYYNGEERAKGNILERFSAQQFPDLHSELNLSSLELGDSALYFCASSPGVAGEGTDTQYFGPGTRLTVL.

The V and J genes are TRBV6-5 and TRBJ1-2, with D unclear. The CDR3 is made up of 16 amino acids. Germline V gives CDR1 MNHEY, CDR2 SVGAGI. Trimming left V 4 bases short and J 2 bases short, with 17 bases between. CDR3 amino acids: CASSSTTAPKNYGYTF. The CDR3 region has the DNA TGTGCCAGCAGTTCGACGACGGCACCGAAAAACTATGGCTACACCTTC.

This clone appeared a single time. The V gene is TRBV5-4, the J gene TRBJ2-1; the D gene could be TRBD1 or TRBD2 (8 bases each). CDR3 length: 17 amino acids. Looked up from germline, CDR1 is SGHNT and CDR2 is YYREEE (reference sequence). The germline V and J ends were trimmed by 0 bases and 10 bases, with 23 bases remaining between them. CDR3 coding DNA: TGTGCCAGCAGCTTGGGGACAGGGCGGGGGGATAAAGGGGAGCAGTTCTTC. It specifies CASSLGTGRGDKGEQFF. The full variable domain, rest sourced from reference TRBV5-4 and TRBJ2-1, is ETGVTQSPTHLIKTRGQQVTLRCSSQSGHNTVSWYQQALGQGPQFIFQYYREEENGRGNFPPRFSGLQFPNYSSELNVNALELDDSALYLCASSLGTGRGDKGEQFFGPGTRLTVL.

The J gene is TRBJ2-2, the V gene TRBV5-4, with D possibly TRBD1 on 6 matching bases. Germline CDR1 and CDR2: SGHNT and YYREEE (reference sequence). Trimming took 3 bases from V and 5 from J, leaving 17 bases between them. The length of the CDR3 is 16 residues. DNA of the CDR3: TGTGCCAGCAGCTCCGGACAGAACCCAGATACCGGGGAGCTGTTTTTT. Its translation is CASSSGQNPDTGELFF.

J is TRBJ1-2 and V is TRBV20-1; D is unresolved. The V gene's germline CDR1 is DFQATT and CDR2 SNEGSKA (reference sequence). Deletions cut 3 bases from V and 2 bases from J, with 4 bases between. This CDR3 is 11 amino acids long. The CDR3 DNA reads TGCAGTGCTAGTGAAAACTATGGCTACACCTTC. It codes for CSASENYGYTF.

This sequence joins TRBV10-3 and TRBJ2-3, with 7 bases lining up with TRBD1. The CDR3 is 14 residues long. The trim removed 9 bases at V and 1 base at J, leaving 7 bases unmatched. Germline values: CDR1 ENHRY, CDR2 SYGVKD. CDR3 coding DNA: TGTGCCATTCGACAGGGAATGGGCACAGATACGCAGTATTTT. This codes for CAIRQGMGTDTQYF.

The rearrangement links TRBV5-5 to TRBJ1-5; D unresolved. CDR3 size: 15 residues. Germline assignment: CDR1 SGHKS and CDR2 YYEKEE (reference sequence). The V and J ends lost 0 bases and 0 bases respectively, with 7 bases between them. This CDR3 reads CASSLAVNSNQPQHF. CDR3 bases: TGTGCCAGCAGCTTGGCAGTAAATAGCAATCAGCCCCAGCATTTT.